The present T cell receptor beta chain was sequenced within a study of vaccination and CD4 T cells after COVID-19. Cultured CD4+ T-cell DNA underwent Oncomine TCR Beta short-read sequencing. TCRdb analysed the PCR reads with MiXCR anew, one entry per CDR3 protein. This sample has about 9,900 distinct CDR3 sequences, with 34% found just once. With V trimmed by 9 bases and J by 4 bases, 4 bases remained unmatched. CDR3 length: 12 amino acids. The germline V gene has CDR1 ENHRY and CDR2 SYGVKD. Indicated treatment: roughly 11-day PBMC culture with coronavirus spike peptide pools or control peptides (ViraFEST assay). Gathered ahead of the COVID-19 pandemic (2011-2018) were the CD4+ T cells of the unexposed donor. Comments on this clonotype: The antigen is unknown.

Sequencing input: CD4+ T cells from blood, cultured in vitro. This chain connects TRBV10-3 to TRBJ2-3, with 7 bases identical to TRBD2. The sequence came from a human donor in good health. CDR3 sequence reads: CAITGGSDTQYF. CDR3 sequence (DNA): TGTGCCATTACCGGGGGGTCAGATACGCAGTATTTT.